The next 28 T cell receptor beta chains were all read from a single sample in a study of blood T cells in healthy people across ages. The second PCR ran roughly 7 to 12 cycles with a sample-barcoded 5' primer and J-beta primers. MiXCR, applied by TCRdb to the 5' RACE reads, yields one record per CDR3 protein. The profile covers some 1 million distinct CDR3 sequences, with more than 35% appearing a single time and about 20% taken by the ten largest. Sequencing was done on a sample of blood. These receptors all stem from a woman aged 60-75 years in good health.

A few counts support this clonotype. J is TRBJ2-4 and V is TRBV21-1. TRBV21-1 is assigned pseudogene status. This CDR3 comprises 10 residues. CDR3 sequence (DNA): TGTGCCAGCACCATAAACATTCAGTACTTC. This translates into CASTINIQYF.

V and J are TRBV20-1 and TRBJ2-3; 10 bases align to TRBD2. The germline V gene encodes CDR1 DFQATT and CDR2 SNEGSKA (reference sequence). This CDR3 contains 14 residues. Germline trimming cut 6 bases from V and 4 bases from J; bases unmatched to any gene: 7. The chain's CDR3 is CSAGLAVVPDTQYF. CDR3 nucleotides: TGCAGTGCAGGACTAGCGGTCGTACCAGATACGCAGTATTTT.

V gene TRBV19 combines with J gene TRBJ2-5; 7 nucleotides line up with TRBD2. V lost 0 bases and J lost 11; bases outside the gene matches: 12. The CDR3 contains 15 residues. Germline V gene sequence: CDR1 LNHDA, CDR2 SQIVND (reference sequence). CDR3 amino acids: CASSIEAGSSYEQYF. CDR3 DNA sequence: TGTGCCAGTAGTATAGAAGCGGGGTCAAGTTATGAGCAGTACTTC. Drawing the rest from reference TRBV19 and TRBJ2-5, the complete variable domain is DGGITQSPKYLFRKEGQNVTLSCEQNLNHDAMYWYRQDPGQGLRLIYYSQIVNDFQKGDIAEGYSVSREKKESFPLTVTSAQKNPTAFYLCASSIEAGSSYEQYFGPGTRLLVL.

This chain connects TRBV18 to TRBJ2-5, with TRBD1 identical over 9 bases. The ends lost 1 base at V and 3 bases at J; junction bases unmatched: 12. Looked up from germline, CDR1 is KGHSH and CDR2 is LQKENI. The CDR3 covers 18 residues. The CDR3 sequence is CASSPQGQGRFPKETQYF. Written as DNA, the CDR3 is TGTGCCAGCTCACCACAGGGACAGGGTCGTTTTCCCAAAGAGACCCAGTACTTC.

This chain uses TRBV4-1 with TRBJ2-5, with 8 bases lining up with TRBD1. Germline V gene lookup returns CDR1 MGHRA and CDR2 YSYEKL. V dropped 0 bases and J dropped 1; count of bases not matched to a gene: 4. This CDR3 has 16 residues. The CDR3 loop reads CASSQDTGTGQETQYF. Written as DNA, the CDR3 is TGCGCCAGCAGCCAAGACACCGGGACAGGCCAAGAGACCCAGTACTTC.

This clonotype was counted only a few times. The chain combines TRBV5-1 with TRBJ1-4; D gene uncertain. V gave up 0 bases and J gave up 8 bases, with 11 bases separating them. CDR1 SGHRS and CDR2 YFSETQ come from the germline V gene. The CDR3 length is 14 residues. CDR3 bases: TGCGCCAGCAGCTTGGGTGGCAAGCAAGAAAAACTGTTTTTT. As protein: CASSLGGKQEKLFF.

This clonotype has just a few counts. J is TRBJ1-5 and V is TRBV15; D gene unclear. This CDR3 has 15 amino acids. Germline lookup yields CDR1 LNHNV and CDR2 YYDKDF (reference sequence). V was shortened by 0 bases and J by 6 bases, with 12 bases between the two germline ends. This CDR3 reads CATSRDGRDSQPQHF. The CDR3 DNA reads TGTGCCACCAGCAGAGATGGGAGGGATAGTCAGCCCCAGCATTTT.

This clonotype was counted once. The rearrangement links TRBV20-1 to TRBJ2-4; TRBD1 matches 11 bases. The DNA end lines up better with TRBJ2-7; the J call may be wrong. Looked up from germline, CDR1 is DFQATT and CDR2 is SNEGSKA (reference sequence). This CDR3 region has 13 residues. Here the CDR3 reads CSASWGQGGEQYF. The CDR3 DNA sequence: TGCAGTGCTAGTTGGGGACAGGGGGGCGAGCAGTACTTC.

Notes on this clonotype: Its ends do not fully match the called genes, so a read error is possible. This chain connects TRBV24-1 to TRBJ2-5; TRBD2 aligns across 7 bases. This CDR3 spans 17 amino acids. Germline loops: CDR1 KGHDR, CDR2 SFDVKD. The CDR3 DNA reads TGTGCCGCCAGTGATTTATTGCTAGCGGAGCCTCAAGAGACCCAGTACTTC. Amino acids: CAASDLLLAEPQETQYF.

This chain links TRBV4-2 with TRBJ2-7; TRBD2 aligns across 14 bases. Germline CDR1 LGHNA, CDR2 YNFKEQ. J gave up 7 bases and V 1 base, and 6 bases lay outside the gene matches. The CDR3 is 16 amino acids. Here the CDR3 DNA reads TGTGCCAGCAGCCAAGCGCGGGGGACTAGCGGGAGTGAGCAGTACTTC. It is translated as CASSQARGTSGSEQYF.

The V gene is TRBV4-2, the J gene TRBJ2-5; 7 bases agree with TRBD2. This CDR3 is built from 17 residues. Per the germline V gene, CDR1 is LGHNA and CDR2 is YNFKEQ. The trim removed 1 base at V and 3 bases at J, leaving 11 bases unmatched. CDR3 DNA: TGTGCCAGCAGCCAAGGGGCCCAGCGGGACGGAAAAGAGACCCAGTACTTC. It is translated as CASSQGAQRDGKETQYF.

J is TRBJ2-7 and V is TRBV7-9; possible D gene TRBD1, 6 bases. The germline V gene has CDR1 SEHNR and CDR2 FQNEAQ (reference sequence). CDR3 length equals 15 residues. Deletions cut 1 base from V and 3 bases from J, with 13 bases between. The CDR3 protein is CASSLGWDIGYEQYF. The CDR3 bases are TGTGCCAGCAGCTTAGGGTGGGACATTGGCTACGAGCAGTACTTC. The whole variable domain, filled in from reference TRBV7-9 and TRBJ2-7, reads DTGVSQNPRHKITKRGQNVTFRCDPISEHNRLYWYRQTLGQGPEFLTYFQNEAQLEKSRLLSDRFSAERPKGSFSTLEIQRTEQGDSAMYLCASSLGWDIGYEQYFGPGTRLTVT.

The genes are TRBV15 and TRBJ2-3; D is unclear. V lost 0 bases, J lost 2 bases, and 9 bases lay in between. Germline V gene lookup returns CDR1 LNHNV and CDR2 YYDKDF (reference sequence). This CDR3 is built from 15 residues. CDR3 DNA: TGTGCCACCAGCAGAGATCCAAGAGCCACAGATACGCAGTATTTT. This sequence encodes CATSRDPRATDTQYF.

The chain carries TRBV27 and TRBJ2-3; possibly TRBD1 for D (5 bases). The CDR3 has 15 residues. The germline V gene encodes CDR1 MNHEY and CDR2 SMNVEV (reference sequence). V lost 3 bases, J lost 4 bases, and 14 bases lay in between. CDR3 sequence: CASSFSQGAPDTQYF. For the CDR3, the DNA is TGTGCCAGCAGTTTCAGTCAGGGCGCACCAGATACGCAGTATTTT.

This sequence joins TRBV2 and TRBJ2-7; TRBD2 agrees at 9 bases. CDR3 length equals 14 residues. Germline V gene sequence: CDR1 SNHLY, CDR2 FYNNEI. J was trimmed by 3 bases and V by 8 bases; bases with no gene match: 8. As DNA, the CDR3 is TGTGCCAGCGAAGCGGGAGGAGGATTCTACGAGCAGTACTTC. It is translated as CASEAGGGFYEQYF.

The chain couples TRBV20-1 to TRBJ2-2, with a possible D match to TRBD1 (6 bases). This CDR3 is 14 amino acids long. With 3 bases removed from V and 6 bases from J, the gap between germline ends came to 14 bases. The germline V gene has CDR1 DFQATT and CDR2 SNEGSKA (reference sequence). CDR3 sequence: CSASRQVTPGELFF. The CDR3 bases are TGCAGTGCTAGTCGACAGGTGACCCCCGGGGAGCTGTTTTTT.

This clonotype was picked up a small number of times. The chain recombines TRBV28 with TRBJ2-1, with TRBD2 identical over 9 bases. Looked up from germline, CDR1 is MDHEN and CDR2 is SYDVKM. This CDR3 comprises 14 residues. V shed 8 bases, J shed 3 bases, and the junction held 5 bases outside the gene matches. In DNA, the CDR3 is TGTGCCAGCCGCGGGAGGGCGAACTACAATGAGCAGTTCTTC. The encoded protein is CASRGRANYNEQFF.

Only a few counts were recorded for this clonotype. This chain joins TRBV30 and TRBJ2-4; no firm D call. With the DNA end fitting TRBJ2-7 better, the J assignment may be wrong. The germline V gene has CDR1 GTSNPN and CDR2 SVGIG (reference sequence). The CDR3 runs to 13 residues. The CDR3 spells CAWSGGQIYEQYF. CDR3 coding DNA: TGTGCCTGGAGTGGGGGTCAGATCTACGAGCAGTACTTC.

V is TRBV5-1 and J is TRBJ2-3; 9 bases agree with TRBD2. This CDR3 has 16 amino acids. The junction had 5 bases not matched to a gene; V was cut back by 3 bases and J by 0 bases. Germline V lookup: CDR1 SGHRS, CDR2 YFSETQ. The CDR3 is CASSSTSGASTDTQYF. The CDR3 coding sequence is TGCGCCAGCAGCTCGACTAGCGGAGCAAGCACAGATACGCAGTATTTT.

This clonotype was counted a few times. V gene TRBV27 combines with J gene TRBJ1-2; TRBD1 matches at 7 bases. Germline V gene sequence: CDR1 MNHEY, CDR2 SMNVEV (reference sequence). This CDR3 region has 15 residues. The ends lost 5 bases at V and 1 base at J; junction bases unmatched: 7. The CDR3, as DNA: TGTGCCAGCAGTCCACGGACAGGATATAACTATGGCTACACCTTC. Translation: CASSPRTGYNYGYTF.

This chain's CDR3 is CSVAGIPYNEQFF. As DNA, the CDR3 is TGCAGCGTTGCGGGGATCCCCTACAATGAGCAGTTCTTC. The chain carries TRBV29-1 and TRBJ2-1; possible D gene TRBD2, 5 bases. V shed 4 bases and J shed 2 bases, with 9 bases lying between them. The CDR3 has 13 residues. Germline V gives CDR1 SQVTM, CDR2 ANQGSEA.

This clonotype was seen many times. V usage is TRBV4-2 and J usage is TRBJ2-1; 9 bases fit TRBD1. Germline CDR1 LGHNA, CDR2 YNFKEQ. The CDR3 sequence is 16 residues long. The J segment lost 3 bases and the V segment lost 3 bases, leaving 6 bases of the junction unmatched. The CDR3 region is CASSHRTGALYNEQFF. The CDR3 nucleotides are TGTGCCAGCAGCCACCGGACAGGGGCTCTCTACAATGAGCAGTTCTTC.

This clonotype was observed at least ten times. A read error may account for a junction end that differs from germline. The chain employs TRBV5-1 and TRBJ2-5, with 10 bases identical to TRBD2. Looked up from germline, CDR1 is SGHRS and CDR2 is YFSETQ. CDR3 size: 15 residues. The CDR3 spells CASSPTSGHQETQYF. DNA for the CDR3: TGTGCCAGCAGCCCGACTAGCGGGCATCAAGAGACCCAGTACTTC.

The sample holds a few counts of this clonotype. The CDR3 protein is CASSLEREGTYEQYF. CDR3 bases: TGTGCCAGCAGCTTAGAGCGGGAGGGGACCTACGAGCAGTACTTC. This chain uses TRBV7-2 with TRBJ2-7, with 10 positions matching TRBD2. The trim removed 1 base at V and 2 bases at J, leaving 2 bases unmatched. The CDR3 consists of 15 residues. In germline, CDR1 is SGHTA, CDR2 FQGNSA.

This clonotype came up a few times. A single base separates this from a much larger clone, so it may be a read error. The DNA of the CDR3 is TGCAGTGCTCGTACTAGCGGGCCTCACAATGAGCAGTACTTC. The encoded protein is CSARTSGPHNEQYF. V and J are TRBV20-1 and TRBJ2-1; 9 bases are shared with TRBD2. The better agreement between TRBJ2-7 and the DNA end casts doubt on the J call. Germline loops: CDR1 DFQATT, CDR2 SNEGSKA (reference sequence). This CDR3 spans 14 amino acids.

The DNA of the CDR3 is TGCGCCAGCAGCCAGGCGACGGCGGGGACAGAAAAGGAAAAACTGTTTTTT. Residues: CASSQATAGTEKEKLFF. The chain couples TRBV5-1 to TRBJ1-4; the match to TRBD1 covers 7 bases. There are 17 residues in the CDR3. Germline V gene data show CDR1 as SGHRS and CDR2 as YFSETQ. Unmatched junction bases numbered 17, after V lost 4 bases and J lost 8 bases.

This chain joins TRBV9 and TRBJ2-1; 10 positions agree with TRBD2. The CDR3 totals 15 residues. V dropped 7 bases and J dropped 6; count of bases not matched to a gene: 10. CDR1 is SGDLS, CDR2 YYNGEE, per germline. The CDR3 DNA is TGTGCCAGCTCCGCTACTCTAGCGGGGGCCAATGAGCAGTTCTTC. It translates to CASSATLAGANEQFF. The full variable domain, completed using reference TRBV9 and TRBJ2-1, is DSGVTQTPKHLITATGQRVTLRCSPRSGDLSVYWYQQSLDQGLQFLIQYYNGEERAKGNILERFSAQQFPDLHSELNLSSLELGDSALYFCASSATLAGANEQFFGPGTRLTVL.

The chain links TRBV11-2 to TRBJ2-1; a possible D gene is TRBD2 (5 bases). The CDR3 runs 17 residues. V was clipped by 5 bases and J by 0 bases, with 17 bases between them. Per the germline V gene, CDR1 is SGHAT and CDR2 is FQNNGV. The CDR3: CASSLVGSGISYNEQFF. The CDR3 nucleotides are TGTGCCAGCAGCCTAGTGGGCAGCGGAATCTCCTACAATGAGCAGTTCTTC.